This entry is about one T cell receptor beta chain. Antigen: not known. Expressed TCRB transcripts were sequenced because the entire RNA isolate underwent reverse transcription. Method: immunoSEQ multiplex PCR; TCRdb's copy keeps in-frame clones and lacks some. The table shows about 340,000 clones, with about 14% occurring only once. The data were obtained in a study of beta chain features in type 1 diabetes. The study's findings and limits: Type 1 diabetes patients had moderately but significantly shorter TCRB CDR3s in all four CD4+ subsets.

Germline-derived CDR1 and CDR2 are SGHRS and YFSETQ. V dropped 4 bases and J dropped 0; count of bases not matched to a gene: 4. The length of the CDR3 is 15 residues. The TCR originated in a woman aged 18-35 years with type 1 diabetes. Sequenced input: naive CD4+ T cells from blood. V usage is TRBV5-1 and J usage is TRBJ2-3, with 8 bases aligning to TRBD2. CDR3 nucleotides: TGCGCCAGCAGCCAATCTAGCGGGAGCACAGATACGCAGTATTTT. Its translation: CASSQSSGSTDTQYF.